The next 25 T cell receptor beta chains were all read from a single sample in a study of tumor-infiltrating lymphocytes in primary liver carcinoma (dated by TCRdb to the late 2010s). Total RNA and DNA were co-extracted without cell sorting from around 20-30 mg of bulk tissue using the AllPrep DNA/RNA mini kit. Instrument on record: Illumina HiSeq 2500. Starting from 500 to 650 ng total RNA, TCRbeta-specific cDNA was produced by reverse transcription with a constant-region primer and ProtoScript II reverse transcriptase. Three nested multiplex PCR rounds, following a slightly modified ARM-PCR procedure, were used to build the TCRbeta libraries. Each of the first two PCR rounds ran for approximately 10 cycles using multiplex TRBV1-TRBV30 forward primers together with a Cbeta reverse primer. TCRdb applied fastp at Q25 and MiXCR to the public reads, then kept only in-frame beta chains. Each entry merges the rows of one CDR3 protein and shows their most common DNA and genes. The sample includes around 120,000 distinct CDR3 sequences, with under 70% observed a single time. Of the sample, more than 7% falls within the top ten clones.

Specimen: tumor-adjacent normal liver tissue. These receptors were obtained from a woman aged 55-75 years with primary liver carcinoma and hepatitis B virus infection.

The sample holds many counts of this clonotype. The chain employs TRBV7-9 and TRBJ2-1; maybe TRBD2 (6 bases). The germline V gene has CDR1 SEHNR and CDR2 FQNEAQ (reference sequence). V lost 0 bases and J 10 bases, leaving 13 bases between the germline ends. This CDR3 comprises 14 residues. Here the CDR3 DNA reads TGTGCCAGCAGCTTAGCGCTACTAGCCGGGGAGCAGTTCTTC. The encoded protein is CASSLALLAGEQFF.

The table lists this clonotype with a count of one. J is TRBJ2-7 and V is TRBV5-1, with D perhaps matching TRBD2 (6 bases). The CDR3 is 13 amino acids. Germline V CDR1 and CDR2: SGHRS, YFSETQ. The V end was cut by 6 bases, the J end by 5 bases, with 15 bases between. The CDR3 DNA reads TGCGCCAGCACTTCCCCTACGGGAGACGAGCAGTACTTC. Protein: CASTSPTGDEQYF.

V usage is TRBV15 and J usage is TRBJ2-5; 9 positions match TRBD1. Looked up from germline, CDR1 is LNHNV and CDR2 is YYDKDF (reference sequence). The ends lost 4 bases at V and 3 bases at J; junction bases unmatched: 3. The length of the CDR3 is 14 residues. The DNA for the CDR3 is TGTGCCACCAGCACTGGGACAGGGAAAGAGACCCAGTACTTC. Amino acids: CATSTGTGKETQYF.

V usage is TRBV5-1 and J usage is TRBJ2-2; TRBD2 might be the D (5 bases). The germline V and J ends were trimmed by 3 bases and 3 bases, with 15 bases remaining between them. The CDR3 runs 16 residues. The germline gives CDR1 SGHRS, CDR2 YFSETQ. The CDR3 region is CASSSATRADTGELFF. CDR3 sequence (DNA): TGCGCCAGCAGCTCGGCAACGAGGGCGGACACCGGGGAGCTGTTTTTT.

This chain joins TRBV29-1 and TRBJ2-1; TRBD2 matches 15 bases. Trimming took 8 bases from V and 5 from J; bases not matched to a gene: 16. The CDR3 length is 18 residues. Germline CDR1 is SQVTM and CDR2 is ANQGSEA. CDR3 sequence: CSTYGLAGGPSKDNEQFF. DNA of the CDR3: TGCAGCACATACGGACTAGCGGGAGGGCCCTCCAAGGACAATGAGCAGTTCTTC.

The chain combines TRBV5-1 with TRBJ1-1; D gene ambiguous. V lost 0 bases to trimming and J lost 14 bases, with 17 bases between them. Germline assignment: CDR1 SGHRS and CDR2 YFSETQ. The CDR3 runs to 13 residues. The CDR3 here is CASSLDGNTEGFF. CDR3 in DNA: TGCGCCAGCAGCTTGGACGGAAACACTGAAGGCTTCTTT.

The chain links TRBV28 to TRBJ2-1, with TRBD2 identical over 13 bases. The J segment lost 8 bases and the V segment lost 4 bases, leaving 8 bases of the junction unmatched. CDR1 and CDR2 from the germline V gene are MDHEN and SYDVKM. This CDR3 spans 16 amino acids. CDR3 sequence reads: CASSSAGTSGIDEQFF. In DNA, the CDR3 is TGTGCCAGCAGTTCAGCGGGGACTAGCGGGATCGATGAGCAGTTCTTC. The whole variable domain, filled in from reference TRBV28 and TRBJ2-1, reads DVKVTQSSRYLVKRTGEKVFLECVQDMDHENMFWYRQDPGLGLRLIYFSYDVKMKEKGDIPEGYSVSREKKERFSLILESASTNQTSMYLCASSSAGTSGIDEQFFGPGTRLTVL.

With regard to this clonotype: This may come from a read error, since a much larger clone is one base off. This rearrangement joins TRBV5-1 to TRBJ1-2; maybe TRBD1 (6 bases). This CDR3 has 13 amino acids. Germline loops: CDR1 SGHRS, CDR2 YFSETQ. The CDR3 protein is CASSLDRDYGFTF. CDR3 nucleotides: TGCGCCAGCAGCTTGGACAGGGACTATGGCTTCACCTTC.

Concerning this clonotype: The CDR3 carries no conserved terminal phenylalanine or tryptophan, so it likely arises from a read error. The DNA for the CDR3 is TGCAGCGTTGTAAGCGGGGGGGCCTACAATGAGCAGTTCATC. It encodes CSVVSGGAYNEQFI. V gene TRBV29-1 combines with J gene TRBJ2-1, with 10 bases identical to TRBD2. The germline V gene has CDR1 SQVTM and CDR2 ANQGSEA. The CDR3 is made up of 14 amino acids. The V segment lost 4 bases and the J segment 2 bases; nucleotides outside the gene matches: 2.

Regarding this clonotype: A read error may be the cause here, since a much bigger clone is one base away. The chain joins TRBV5-1 to TRBJ1-2; D ambiguous. Germline V gene data show CDR1 as SGHRS and CDR2 as YFSETQ. This CDR3 contains 16 residues. CDR3 nucleotide sequence: TGCGCCAGCAGCTTGGGGCCGGGAACCCCGAACTATGGCTGCACCTTC. Translation gives CASSLGPGTPNYGCTF.

As concerns this clonotype: The junction departs from germline at one end; a sequencing error may be responsible. The genes are TRBV2 and TRBJ2-7; 7 nucleotides agree with TRBD2. The CDR3 covers 14 residues. Germline V gene sequence: CDR1 SNHLY, CDR2 FYNNEI. The CDR3 sequence is CASSERGRGYEQCF. CDR3 DNA sequence: TGTGCCAGCAGTGAACGCGGGAGAGGATACGAGCAGTGCTTC.

This clonotype was seen repeatedly, ten times or more. The CDR3 loop reads CASSLESASEQFF. Here the CDR3 DNA reads TGTGCCAGCAGCTTAGAGTCAGCGAGTGAGCAGTTCTTC. The chain has TRBV11-2 and TRBJ2-1; no clear D. The germline V and J ends were trimmed by 0 bases and 9 bases, with 9 bases remaining between them. The CDR3 contains 13 residues. Germline V gene data show CDR1 as SGHAT and CDR2 as FQNNGV.

This clonotype was counted ten times or more. This chain connects TRBV29-1 to TRBJ2-5, with 8 bases identical to TRBD1. Trimming took 3 bases from V and 5 from J; bases not matched to a gene: 11. The germline gives CDR1 SQVTM, CDR2 ANQGSEA. This CDR3 has 15 residues. As DNA, the CDR3 is TGCAGCGTTGATCAACAGGGGGGTTTCGGGGAGACCCAGTACTTC. Protein product: CSVDQQGGFGETQYF.

The chain recombines TRBV20-1 with TRBJ2-7; 8 bases line up with TRBD1. There are 13 residues in the CDR3. Germline V CDR1 and CDR2: DFQATT, SNEGSKA (reference sequence). Trimming cost V 6 bases and J 6 bases; bases outside gene matches: 10. CDR3 region: CSAQTPGGGEQYF. The CDR3 DNA follows: TGCAGTGCCCAAACCCCAGGGGGCGGCGAGCAGTACTTC.

This clonotype has a handful of counts. The limits of the CDR3 on the DNA are not certain, so only TCRdb's listed CDR3 is given. The J gene is TRBJ2-1, the V gene TRBV11-2. The CDR3 region is 15 residues in length, termini included. CDR1 and CDR2 (germline): SGHAT, FQNNGV. CDR3 region: CASTFGRGSYNEQFF.

This clonotype has just one count. One end of the junction varies from germline; a read error may be responsible. The gene calls are TRBV29-1 and TRBJ2-3; D is possibly TRBD2 (6 bases). Germline CDR1 is SQVTM and CDR2 is ANQGSEA. The CDR3 runs 18 residues. As DNA, the CDR3 is TGTAGCGGCCTAGGACTTACTCGTAAACCGGCTAGAACAGATACGCAGTATTTT. Encoded protein: CSGLGLTRKPARTDTQYF.

V is TRBV7-9 and J is TRBJ2-2; the match to TRBD1 covers 9 bases. Germline V lookup: CDR1 SEHNR, CDR2 FQNEAQ (reference sequence). V was pared by 2 bases and J by 5 bases, with 6 bases of the junction left unmatched. CDR3 length equals 16 residues. The CDR3 DNA reads as TGTGCCAGCAGCTTAAGGACAGGGGCCGGGACCGGGGAGCTGTTTTTT. This encodes CASSLRTGAGTGELFF.

V and J are TRBV29-1 and TRBJ2-7, with D perhaps given as TRBD1 or TRBD2 (6 bases each). The germline V and J ends were trimmed by 6 bases and 0 bases, with 12 bases remaining between them. The CDR3 loop spans 13 amino acids. Germline V gene data show CDR1 as SQVTM and CDR2 as ANQGSEA. The CDR3 DNA is TGCAGCGTCACAGGGAGGACCTCCTACGAGCAGTACTTC. As protein: CSVTGRTSYEQYF.

V and J are TRBV20-1 and TRBJ1-2; D unresolved. This CDR3 is 12 amino acids long. Germline CDR1 DFQATT, CDR2 SNEGSKA (reference sequence). Trimming took off 3 bases at V and 1 base at J, with 6 bases between the two ends. The CDR3 is CSARTYNYGYTF. CDR3 nucleotide sequence: TGCAGTGCTAGGACCTATAACTATGGCTACACCTTC.

Comments on this clonotype: This may be a read error: a much more frequent sequence differs by one nucleotide. The chain uses TRBV7-9 and TRBJ2-1; 8 bases map to TRBD1. Germline CDR1 reads SEHNR; CDR2 reads FQNEAQ (reference sequence). V shed 4 bases, J shed 5 bases, and the junction held 4 bases outside the gene matches. This CDR3 is built from 14 residues. The CDR3 protein is CASSSRTGNNEQFF. The CDR3 DNA reads TGTGCCAGCAGCTCCAGGACAGGGAACAATGAGCAGTTCTTC.

The CDR3 region is CASSERGQGVNTIYF. CDR3 sequence (DNA): TGTGCCAGCAGTGAACGCGGGCAGGGAGTAAACACCATATATTTT. The chain recombines TRBV6-1 with TRBJ1-3; maybe TRBD1 (5 bases). The V and J ends lost 2 bases and 6 bases respectively, with 14 bases between them. The CDR3 is made up of 15 amino acids. CDR1 is MNHNS and CDR2 is SASEGT in the germline V gene.

This clonotype appeared once. The gene calls are TRBV12-5 and TRBJ2-7; D is perhaps TRBD2 (5 bases). The CDR3 has 14 amino acids. Germline V gene sequence: CDR1 LGHNT, CDR2 FRNRAP. In nucleotides, the CDR3 is TGTACTAATGGTTTGGGCACTAGAACATACGAGCAGTACTTC. Protein sequence: CTNGLGTRTYEQYF.

For this clonotype: Germline is not matched at one junction end, which may reflect a read error. V and J are TRBV7-9 and TRBJ2-7, with 8 bases fitting TRBD2. Per germline, CDR1 SEHNR and CDR2 FQNEAQ (reference sequence). The length of the CDR3 is 15 residues. CDR3 in DNA: TGTGTCAGCAGCCCAGTAGCGGGGCACTCCTACGAGCTGTACTTC. Translated: CVSSPVAGHSYELYF.

For this clonotype: A much larger clone sits a single nucleotide away, making a read error possible. This rearrangement joins TRBV28 to TRBJ2-1; D is possibly TRBD2 (6 bases). The CDR3 contains 16 residues. CDR1 and CDR2 (germline): MDHEN, SYDVKM. The CDR3, as DNA: TGTGTCAGCAGTCCTATGGGTGGGAGGAGTGGAAATGAGCAGTTCTTC. The encoded protein is CVSSPMGGRSGNEQFF.

A word on this clonotype: Given the absence of the conserved phenylalanine or tryptophan at the CDR3 end, a read error is likely. The chain has TRBV4-1 and TRBJ2-2; 8 nucleotides line up with TRBD2. The CDR3 runs 16 residues. Germline lookup yields CDR1 MGHRA and CDR2 YSYEKL. The CDR3 nucleotides are TGCGCCAGCTGCCAAGCCGGGACTAGAATTGGCGGGGAGCTGTTTATT. It translates to CASCQAGTRIGGELFI.